The entry that follows covers one T cell receptor (beta chain) sequence. The target antigen is unknown. The data belong to a study of CD8 T cells in ankylosing spondylitis. Study-level points and caveats: Blood from ankylosing spondylitis patients appeared to carry a characteristic eight-variant TCR beta motif.

MiXCR, run by TCRdb on the 5' RACE reads, gives a single entry per CDR3 protein. Of around 490,000 distinct CDR3 sequences in the sample, 5.3% were seen once. CDR3 length: 14 residues. The germline gives CDR1 SGHTA, CDR2 FQGNSA. V lost 1 base to trimming and J lost 6 bases, with 12 bases between them. The receptor was derived from a male donor with ankylosing spondylitis. Sequencing used blood, either unsorted or a sorted T cell fraction (not recorded which). The chain employs TRBV7-2 and TRBJ1-2; possible D gene TRBD1, 5 bases. CDR3 region: CASSLVPGTDGYTF. The CDR3 region has the DNA TGTGCCAGCAGCTTAGTGCCGGGGACGGATGGCTACACCTTC.